The 28 T cell receptor beta chains given below trace back to one sample, sequenced in a study of tumor-infiltrating lymphocytes in localized non-small cell lung cancer. This table comes from immunoSEQ multiplex PCR, and its TCRdb copy is limited to in-frame clones, with some not included. The sample contains some 8,000 clones, under 85% of which appear only once. The material sequenced was uninvolved lung tissue not adjacent to the tumor. These receptors were taken from a human donor with non-small cell lung cancer.

V and J are TRBV7-9 and TRBJ2-7, with a possible D match to TRBD2 (6 bases). The V gene's germline CDR1 is SEHNR and CDR2 FQNEAQ (reference sequence). V dropped 5 bases and J dropped 4 bases, with 9 bases sitting between them. CDR3 length: 12 residues. The CDR3 loop is CASSPGGYEQYF. The CDR3 coding sequence is TGTGCCAGCAGCCCCGGGGGTTACGAGCAGTACTTC.

This clone came up a few times. The chain employs TRBV27 and TRBJ2-5; TRBD1 matches 8 bases. Per the germline V gene, CDR1 is MNHEY and CDR2 is SMNVEV (reference sequence). The V segment lost 6 bases and the J segment 5 bases; nucleotides outside the gene matches: 11. This CDR3 comprises 15 residues. In DNA form, the CDR3 reads TGTGCCAGCAGCCCAGGACAGGGAAATGCGGAGACCCAGTACTTC. Translating it yields CASSPGQGNAETQYF.

The chain joins TRBV19 to TRBJ2-5; D possibly corresponds to TRBD1 (5 bases). V was trimmed by 5 bases and J by 3 bases, leaving 13 bases between them. This CDR3 has 14 residues. Germline values: CDR1 LNHDA, CDR2 SQIVND (reference sequence). This chain's CDR3 is CASSLTGGKETQYF. The CDR3 region has the DNA TGTGCCAGTAGTCTCACAGGTGGGAAAGAGACCCAGTACTTC.

The rearrangement joins TRBV10-3 to TRBJ2-1; 7 bases align to TRBD2. The CDR3 length is 14 residues. V was clipped by 5 bases and J by 4 bases; unmatched bases: 5. Germline V gene data show CDR1 as ENHRY and CDR2 as SYGVKD. CDR3 amino acids: CAISRTRGYNEQFF. The CDR3 DNA reads TGTGCCATCAGTAGGACTAGGGGATACAATGAGCAGTTCTTC.

The rearrangement links TRBV5-1 to TRBJ2-5; 7 positions match TRBD2. V shed 4 bases and J 1 base; nucleotides not matched to a gene: 4. CDR3 length equals 14 residues. Germline-derived CDR1 and CDR2 are SGHRS and YFSETQ. The CDR3 loop is CASSPGTTQETQYF. CDR3 DNA: TGCGCCAGCAGCCCAGGGACTACCCAAGAGACCCAGTACTTC. Drawing the rest from reference TRBV5-1 and TRBJ2-5, the complete variable domain is KAGVTQTPRYLIKTRGQQVTLSCSPISGHRSVSWYQQTPGQGLQFLFEYFSETQRNKGNFPGRFSGRQFSNSRSEMNVSTLELGDSALYLCASSPGTTQETQYFGPGTRLLVL.

The CDR3 region has the DNA TGCAGCGTTAGAACCGGGGAGCTGTTTTTT. Translating gives CSVRTGELFF. V is TRBV29-1 and J is TRBJ2-2; D is unresolved. This CDR3 contains 10 residues. The ends were cut back, 5 bases at V and 5 bases at J, with 3 bases in the middle. The V gene's germline CDR1 is SQVTM and CDR2 ANQGSEA.

The rearrangement links TRBV5-4 to TRBJ1-1; 11 nucleotides agree with TRBD1. The CDR3 is 17 amino acids. CDR1 is SGHNT and CDR2 is YYREEE in the germline V gene (reference sequence). V trimming: 4 bases; J trimming: 0 bases; junction bases outside the gene matches: 8. CDR3 in amino acids: CASSHRTGGSMNTEAFF. CDR3 DNA: TGTGCCAGCAGCCACCGGACAGGGGGCTCCATGAACACTGAAGCTTTCTTT.

V and J are TRBV9 and TRBJ1-4, with 7 bases identical to TRBD1. J lost 8 bases, V lost 2 bases, and 9 bases had no gene match. This CDR3 has 15 amino acids. Germline loops: CDR1 SGDLS, CDR2 YYNGEE. The CDR3 nucleotides read TGTGCCAGCAGCGTCGGGACAGATCTCGGAGAAAAACTGTTTTTT. Translated: CASSVGTDLGEKLFF. Using reference TRBV9 and TRBJ1-4 for the parts outside the CDR3, the full variable domain is DSGVTQTPKHLITATGQRVTLRCSPRSGDLSVYWYQQSLDQGLQFLIQYYNGEERAKGNILERFSAQQFPDLHSELNLSSLELGDSALYFCASSVGTDLGEKLFFGSGTQLSVL.

By share, this clone counts as medium-sized. Relative to the germline gene, one junction end is altered; a read error may explain this. This chain connects TRBV30 to TRBJ1-1; D is unresolved. Germline V lookup: CDR1 GTSNPN, CDR2 SVGIG (reference sequence). The CDR3 loop spans 14 amino acids. The CDR3 loop is CAWSVRGRNAEAFF. In nucleotides, the CDR3 is TGTGCCTGGAGTGTACGAGGGAGGAACGCTGAAGCTTTCTTT.

The rearrangement joins TRBV28 to TRBJ1-1; 9 positions agree with TRBD1. The CDR3 contains 14 residues. Germline assignment: CDR1 MDHEN and CDR2 SYDVKM. V lost 6 bases to trimming and J lost 2 bases; unmatched junction nucleotides: 4. The CDR3 sequence is CASSPGQGNTEAFF. As DNA, the CDR3 is TGTGCCAGCAGCCCGGGACAGGGAAACACTGAAGCTTTCTTT.

The rearrangement uses TRBV28 and TRBJ1-5, with D unresolved. CDR1 and CDR2 (germline): MDHEN, SYDVKM. Trimming pared 5 bases from V and 4 bases from J, leaving 12 bases between. The CDR3 loop spans 14 amino acids. CDR3 bases: TGTGCCAGCAGTATACCAAGCTCAAATCAGCCCCAGCATTTT. It is translated as CASSIPSSNQPQHF.

J is TRBJ1-2 and V is TRBV10-2, with 12 bases aligning to TRBD1. In germline, CDR1 is WSHSY, CDR2 SAAADI. The CDR3 has 15 residues. Losses at the gene ends were 4 bases for V and 7 bases for J; bases not matched to a gene: 7. The CDR3 region is CASSGGTGGDGGYTF. The CDR3 DNA is TGCGCCAGCAGTGGCGGGACAGGGGGCGACGGTGGCTACACCTTC.

The V call is TRBV7-9, the J call TRBJ2-5, with no clear D. The CDR3 runs 14 residues. Looked up from germline, CDR1 is SEHNR and CDR2 is FQNEAQ (reference sequence). Trimming stripped 0 bases from V and 4 bases from J, with 9 bases between. The CDR3 sequence is CASSLAGGRETQYF. CDR3 sequence (DNA): TGTGCCAGCAGCTTAGCGGGCGGCCGAGAGACCCAGTACTTC.

The chain combines TRBV2 with TRBJ2-1; D is unresolved. Germline V gene data show CDR1 as SNHLY and CDR2 as FYNNEI. This CDR3 spans 14 amino acids. V lost 6 bases and J lost 5, with 14 bases in between. The chain's CDR3 is CASSVKRRDNEQFF. CDR3 nucleotides: TGTGCCAGCAGCGTTAAAAGACGGGACAATGAGCAGTTCTTC.

This clone was counted only a few times. V gene TRBV10-1 combines with J gene TRBJ1-3; unclear D gene. This CDR3 has 13 residues. V was pared by 3 bases and J by 0 bases, with 3 bases between. Looked up from germline, CDR1 is WNHNN and CDR2 is SYGVQD (reference sequence). The CDR3 is CASSENSGNTIYF. The CDR3 DNA sequence: TGCGCCAGCAGTGAAAACTCTGGAAACACCATATATTTT.

This chain connects TRBV6-1 to TRBJ1-2; a possible D gene is TRBD1 (6 bases). CDR1 MNHNS and CDR2 SASEGT come from the germline V gene. The CDR3 is 12 residues long. The ends were cut back, 7 bases at V and 3 bases at J, with 9 bases in the middle. CDR3 sequence (DNA): TGTGCCAGCACAGGGGCCCACTATGGCTACACCTTC. Protein product: CASTGAHYGYTF.

The V gene is TRBV2, the J gene TRBJ2-7, with unresolved D. Germline V gene sequence: CDR1 SNHLY, CDR2 FYNNEI. V was cut by 3 bases and J by 2 bases, with 11 bases left in between. This CDR3 comprises 14 residues. Written as DNA, the CDR3 is TGTGCCAGCAGTGAGGGCCAGGCCCCCTACGAGCAGTACTTC. This sequence encodes CASSEGQAPYEQYF.

This chain links TRBV29-1 with TRBJ1-5, with 8 bases lining up with TRBD1. The CDR3 is 16 residues long. The germline V gene has CDR1 SQVTM and CDR2 ANQGSEA. V lost 6 bases to trimming and J lost 2 bases; unmatched junction nucleotides: 12. For the CDR3, the DNA is TGCAGCGTCGCGACGCAGGGGGCAGAAGGCAATCAGCCCCAGCATTTT. Its translation is CSVATQGAEGNQPQHF.

This chain joins TRBV10-1 and TRBJ1-1; the D gene is possibly TRBD1 (5 bases). Germline lookup yields CDR1 WNHNN and CDR2 SYGVQD (reference sequence). The V and J ends lost 7 bases and 2 bases respectively, with 14 bases between them. This CDR3 spans 14 amino acids. The CDR3 sequence is CASKRRQYNTEAFF. CDR3 coding DNA: TGCGCCAGCAAACGAAGACAGTACAACACTGAAGCTTTCTTT.

This chain connects TRBV5-1 to TRBJ2-2; TRBD1 aligns across 10 bases. CDR1 is SGHRS, CDR2 YFSETQ, per germline. V was pared by 0 bases and J by 6 bases, with 2 bases of the junction left unmatched. The CDR3 has 15 residues. Written as DNA, the CDR3 is TGCGCCAGCAGCTTGGGGACAGGGGGTTCCGGGGAGCTGTTTTTT. Protein sequence: CASSLGTGGSGELFF.

A single count supports this clone. The rearrangement links TRBV7-3 to TRBJ2-2; D unclear. Per germline, CDR1 SGHTA and CDR2 FQGTGA. The CDR3 is made up of 15 amino acids. V lost 3 bases to trimming and J lost 0 bases, with 8 bases between them. The CDR3 DNA reads TGTGCCAGCAGCTTTGGGTCCGCGAACACCGGGGAGCTGTTTTTT. Translating gives CASSFGSANTGELFF.

This clone has a handful of counts. CDR3 protein: CASRRQYEPQHF. The DNA of the CDR3 is TGTGCCAGCAGACGACAGTACGAGCCCCAGCATTTT. This chain connects TRBV28 to TRBJ1-5; tentative D call: TRBD1 (5 bases). CDR1 and CDR2 (germline): MDHEN, SYDVKM. The CDR3 spans 12 residues. V lost 6 bases, J lost 8 bases, and 11 bases lay in between.

V usage is TRBV5-4 and J usage is TRBJ2-1; 8 positions agree with TRBD2. Trimming at V came to 4 bases and at J to 7 bases, leaving 10 bases not matched to a gene. The CDR3 spans 15 residues. The germline V gene encodes CDR1 SGHNT and CDR2 YYREEE (reference sequence). The CDR3 sequence: CASSDGLAGVNEQFF. The CDR3, as DNA: TGTGCCAGCAGCGACGGGCTAGCGGGCGTGAATGAGCAGTTCTTC.

This clone was detected once. The V and J genes are TRBV5-4 and TRBJ1-2; D ambiguous. The CDR3 extends over 14 amino acids. Trimming removed 1 base from V and 5 bases from J, with 12 bases in between. Germline-derived CDR1 and CDR2 are SGHNT and YYREEE (reference sequence). The CDR3 DNA reads as TGTGCCAGCAGCTTGTGGGATTCGCTTTATGGCTACACCTTC. Its protein is CASSLWDSLYGYTF.

The V gene is TRBV10-3, the J gene TRBJ2-2; D is possibly TRBD2 (6 bases). Germline V gene sequence: CDR1 ENHRY, CDR2 SYGVKD. The CDR3 is 15 residues long. V shed 9 bases and J shed 0 bases, with 14 bases lying between them. The CDR3 sequence is CAINLAGTNTGELFF. Written as DNA, the CDR3 is TGTGCCATAAACCTGGCGGGGACGAACACCGGGGAGCTGTTTTTT.

The chain is built from TRBV2 and TRBJ2-7, with D perhaps being TRBD1 or TRBD2 (5 bases each). V lost 3 bases and J 0 bases, leaving 15 bases between the germline ends. The CDR3 is made up of 16 amino acids. Per germline, CDR1 SNHLY and CDR2 FYNNEI. CDR3 sequence reads: CASSDVGDPSSYEQYF. For the CDR3, the DNA is TGTGCCAGCAGTGATGTGGGGGACCCTAGCTCCTACGAGCAGTACTTC. The full variable domain, completed using reference TRBV2 and TRBJ2-7, is EPEVTQTPSHQVTQMGQEVILRCVPISNHLYFYWYRQILGQKVEFLVSFYNNEISEKSEIFDDQFSVERPDGSNFTLKIRSTKLEDSAMYFCASSDVGDPSSYEQYFGPGTRLTVT.

With respect to this clone: One junction end disagrees with the germline gene, perhaps due to a read error. V and J are TRBV6-1 and TRBJ1-2; D not certain. The CDR3 contains 11 residues. Germline V gene sequence: CDR1 MNHNS, CDR2 SASEGT. CDR3 in amino acids: CASSGQGRKDF. The CDR3 DNA reads as TGTGCCAGCAGTGGCCAAGGGCGCAAGGACTTC.

V usage is TRBV28 and J usage is TRBJ2-5; 10 bases align to TRBD1. V lost 4 bases and J lost 5; bases outside the gene matches: 10. The CDR3 has 16 amino acids. Looked up from germline, CDR1 is MDHEN and CDR2 is SYDVKM. The CDR3 DNA follows: TGTGCCAGCAGTTCGACAGGGGGCTCGAGGTTGGAGACCCAGTACTTC. This encodes CASSSTGGSRLETQYF.